These T cell receptor beta chains were read from a single sample in a study of cytomegalovirus exposure and HLA in healthy donors. The table came from immunoSEQ multiplex PCR; TCRdb's copy has only in-frame clones and leaves some out. The table lists around 160,000 clones, 85% of them singletons. The sample comprised PBMCs. The source is a man under 40 in good health and CMV-seropositive. CDR3s include the opening cysteine and the closing phenylalanine or tryptophan. Each record gives: D gene, J gene, V gene, clone size, CDR3 protein, CDR3 DNA. The D gene is left open where the match is weak. Only part of the rows carry a size: once, few, many, or a class if the clone is expanded.

TRBD2 TRBJ2-7 TRBV19 once CASSITSGGPYEQYF TGTGCCAGTAGTATCACTAGCGGGGGACCCTACGAGCAGTACTTC
. TRBJ1-1 TRBV10-2 . CASNQGGTEAFF TGCGCCAGCAATCAAGGGGGCACTGAAGCTTTCTTT
. TRBJ2-1 TRBV19 . CASSPRGFNEQFF TGTGCCAGTAGCCCCCGGGGGTTCAATGAGCAGTTCTTC
TRBD2 TRBJ2-7 TRBV29-1 . CSVEKLAGESSYEQYF TGCAGCGTTGAAAAATTAGCGGGGGAGAGCTCCTACGAGCAGTACTTC
TRBD1 TRBJ2-3 TRBV29-1 . CSVNFGDRGTDTQYF TGCAGCGTTAATTTCGGGGACAGGGGAACAGATACGCAGTATTTT
TRBD2 TRBJ2-3 TRBV6-5 . CASSYSGGGGTDTQYF TGTGCCAGCAGTTACTCTGGCGGGGGTGGCACAGATACGCAGTATTTT
TRBD2 TRBJ2-5 TRBV6-6 . CASSYAPGGETQYF TGTGCCAGCAGTTACGCGCCGGGGGGAGAGACCCAGTACTTC
. TRBJ1-2 TRBV15 . CATSRDVGSAGYTF TGTGCCACCAGCAGAGATGTGGGGAGTGCGGGCTACACCTTC
. TRBJ1-5 TRBV5-4 . CASSLEGGNQPQHF TGTGCCAGCAGCTTAGAAGGGGGCAATCAGCCCCAGCATTTT
. TRBJ2-5 TRBV27 . CASSLPGVPETQYF TGTGCCAGCAGTTTACCAGGGGTTCCAGAGACCCAGTACTTC
. TRBJ2-7 TRBV27 . CASSSPPGGSYEQYF TGTGCCAGCAGTTCGCCCCCGGGGGGCAGCTACGAGCAGTACTTC
TRBD2 TRBJ2-3 TRBV4-3 . CASSQEIGLAGGHSTDTQYF TGCGCCAGCAGCCAAGAAATCGGACTAGCGGGGGGGCACAGCACAGATACGCAGTATTTT
TRBD1 TRBJ2-5 TRBV6-5 . CASSYGTGRYRETQYF TGTGCCAGCAGTTATGGGACAGGGAGGTATCGAGAGACCCAGTACTTC
TRBD1 TRBJ1-2 TRBV19 . CASSSYSRGRSGYTF TGTGCCAGTAGTAGCTACTCCAGGGGGCGGTCTGGCTACACCTTC
. TRBJ2-7 TRBV28 few CASSLVGSGSYEQYF TGTGCCAGCAGTTTAGTGGGTAGCGGCTCCTACGAGCAGTACTTC
. TRBJ2-7 TRBV18 . CASSPPWGTYEQYF TGTGCCAGCTCACCACCGTGGGGCACGTACGAGCAGTACTTC
TRBD2 TRBJ2-7 TRBV5-6 . CASSWGGFSYEQYF TGTGCCAGCAGTTGGGGGGGTTTCTCCTACGAGCAGTACTTC
TRBD1 TRBJ2-1 TRBV19 . CASTGTGGTYNEQFF TGTGCCAGTACCGGGACAGGGGGCACCTACAATGAGCAGTTCTTC
TRBD2 TRBJ2-5 TRBV5-1 . CASSPTRGEETQYF TGCGCCAGCAGCCCGACGCGGGGGGAAGAGACCCAGTACTTC
TRBD1 TRBJ1-1 TRBV6-5 . CASTAGDRYTEAFF TGTGCCAGCACCGCCGGGGACAGATACACTGAAGCTTTCTTT
TRBD2 TRBJ2-3 TRBV7-2 . CASSQGLVVDTQYF TGTGCCAGCAGCCAGGGACTAGTTGTAGATACGCAGTATTTT
TRBD1 TRBJ1-2 TRBV5-1 . CASSNGQVSDGYTF TGCGCCAGCAGCAATGGACAGGTCTCCGACGGCTACACCTTC
. TRBJ1-2 TRBV6-1 . CASSEATAYFYGYTF TGTGCCAGCAGTGAAGCCACAGCCTACTTCTATGGCTACACCTTC
TRBD1 TRBJ1-2 TRBV6-6 . CASSYGGTGSNYGYTF TGTGCCAGCAGTTACGGTGGGACAGGGTCTAACTATGGCTACACCTTC
TRBD1 TRBJ2-7 TRBV4-2 . CASSQGQGAYEQYF TGTGCCAGCAGCCAAGGACAGGGGGCCTACGAGCAGTACTTC
. TRBJ1-4 TRBV6-5 . CASSRTATNEKLFF TGTGCCAGCAGTCGGACAGCAACTAATGAAAAACTGTTTTTT
. TRBJ2-7 TRBV10-2 . CASSPSSYEQYF TGCGCCAGCAGTCCCAGCTCCTACGAGCAGTACTTC
. TRBJ1-5 TRBV19 . CASSILGSGGRQPQHF TGTGCCAGTAGTATTTTAGGTTCGGGGGGCCGGCAGCCCCAGCATTTT